This TCR beta chain comes out of a study of blood T cell repertoires in COVID-19. Looking at the study overall: Samples came from the United States, Italy and Spain, spanning acute and convalescent COVID-19. PBMCs, B-cell-depleted T cells, or T cells provided the cDNA or gDNA that made up the material.

A few counts support this clone. V shed 4 bases and J 9 bases; nucleotides not matched to a gene: 14. The CDR3 is 18 residues long. Germline V gene sequence: CDR1 MNHNS, CDR2 SASEGT. The assay was immunoSEQ multiplex PCR, and TCRdb's table has in-frame clones only and misses some. This table holds about 43,000 clones, about 80% found once. The clonotype comes from an older woman with acute or convalescent COVID-19. The gene calls are TRBV6-1 and TRBJ2-1; 14 nucleotides match TRBD2. The sample comprised peripheral blood. CDR3 protein: CASSAVFVGLAGGAEQFF. The CDR3 bases are TGTGCCAGCAGTGCGGTATTTGTCGGACTAGCGGGAGGTGCTGAGCAGTTCTTC.